This TCR beta chain was found in a study of tumor-infiltrating lymphocytes in localized non-small cell lung cancer. Study-level background: Patients included smokers and never-smokers with various histologies, some sampled after neoadjuvant chemotherapy. Each patient gave resected tumor and non-adjacent uninvolved lung tissue. Regarding the study as a whole: Immunotypes IM1 and IM2 had similar TCR-derived T-cell fractions. Higher tumor T cell infiltration than in uninvolved lung was supported by TCRbeta sequencing.

Some clones are missing from TCRdb's copy, which holds only in-frame ones; the method was immunoSEQ multiplex PCR. The sample has some 7,600 clones, about 60% seen once. This clone is deemed large (0.1 to 1%). The antigen remains undetermined. The TCR sequence derives from a human donor with non-small cell lung cancer. The specimen was uninvolved lung tissue not adjacent to the tumor.

CDR3 protein: CASSPTGPDNEQFF. The CDR3 nucleotides read TGTGCCAGCAGTCCAACGGGGCCAGACAATGAGCAGTTCTTC. The rearrangement joins TRBV27 to TRBJ2-1; D could derive from TRBD1 or TRBD2 (5 bases each). There are 14 residues in the CDR3. Germline V gives CDR1 MNHEY, CDR2 SMNVEV (reference sequence). V shed 5 bases and J shed 5 bases, with 13 bases lying between them.